This is a list of T cell receptor beta chains from one sample in a study of blood T cells in healthy people across ages. TCRdb itself ran the 5' RACE reads through MiXCR, one entry per CDR3 protein. This table holds around 280,000 distinct CDR3 sequences, 27% found once. Sample: blood. The source of these receptors is a woman in her seventies in good health. CDR3s include the opening cysteine and the closing phenylalanine or tryptophan. D genes are given only for firm matches. Expanded clones get a size class; other rows say once, few or many, or leave the size out.

j_call	clone_size	d_call	v_call	cdr3_aa	cdr3_nt
TRBJ2-5	many	NA	TRBV5-1	CASTNGETQYF	TGCGCCAGCACAAATGGGGAGACCCAGTACTTC
TRBJ2-1	NA	NA	TRBV7-9	CASSLETGSEQFF	TGTGCCAGCAGCTTAGAAACCGGAAGTGAGCAGTTCTTC
TRBJ2-7	few	NA	TRBV6-5	CASSYSNGLGGRGYEQYF	TGTGCCAGCAGTTACTCGAATGGTTTAGGGGGGCGCGGGTACGAGCAGTACTTC
TRBJ2-1	few	TRBD1	TRBV7-2	CASSSDLQGASSYNEQFF	TGTGCCAGCAGCTCCGACCTACAGGGGGCAAGCTCCTACAATGAGCAGTTCTTC
TRBJ1-1	NA	NA	TRBV5-6	CASSPSGLKNTEAFF	TGTGCCAGCAGCCCATCGGGACTGAAGAACACTGAAGCTTTCTTT
TRBJ2-3	once	NA	TRBV11-2	CASERTAYTDTQYF	TGTGCCAGCGAAAGGACGGCCTACACAGATACGCAGTATTTT
TRBJ2-5	few	NA	TRBV4-2	CASSQEGPETQYF	TGTGCCAGCAGCCAAGAAGGTCCCGAGACCCAGTACTTC
TRBJ2-3	NA	NA	TRBV7-9	CASSPEGRRNLDTQYF	TGTGCCAGCAGCCCAGAGGGGAGGAGGAATTTAGATACGCAGTATTTT
TRBJ2-6	few	TRBD2	TRBV7-2	CASSRSGRASGANVLTF	TGTGCCAGCAGCCGTAGCGGGAGAGCCTCTGGGGCCAACGTCCTGACTTTC
TRBJ1-3	few	NA	TRBV14	CASSQGLEPGNTIYF	TGTGCCAGCAGCCAAGGACTAGAGCCTGGAAACACCATATATTTT
TRBJ2-5	NA	NA	TRBV7-6	CASSFNPGTYKETQYF	TGTGCCAGCAGCTTTAATCCTGGGACATACAAAGAGACCCAGTACTTC